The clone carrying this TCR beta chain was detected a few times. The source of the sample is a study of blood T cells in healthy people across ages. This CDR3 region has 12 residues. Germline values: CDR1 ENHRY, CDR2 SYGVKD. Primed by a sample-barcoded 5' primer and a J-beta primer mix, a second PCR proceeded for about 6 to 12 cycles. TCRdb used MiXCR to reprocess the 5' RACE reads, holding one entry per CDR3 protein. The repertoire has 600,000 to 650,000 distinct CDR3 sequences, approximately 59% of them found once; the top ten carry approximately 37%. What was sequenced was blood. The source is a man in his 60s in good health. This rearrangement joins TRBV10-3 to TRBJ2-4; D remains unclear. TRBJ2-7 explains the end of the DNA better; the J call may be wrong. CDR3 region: CAISGVAYEQYF. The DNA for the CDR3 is TGTGCCATCAGTGGGGTAGCCTACGAGCAGTACTTC.